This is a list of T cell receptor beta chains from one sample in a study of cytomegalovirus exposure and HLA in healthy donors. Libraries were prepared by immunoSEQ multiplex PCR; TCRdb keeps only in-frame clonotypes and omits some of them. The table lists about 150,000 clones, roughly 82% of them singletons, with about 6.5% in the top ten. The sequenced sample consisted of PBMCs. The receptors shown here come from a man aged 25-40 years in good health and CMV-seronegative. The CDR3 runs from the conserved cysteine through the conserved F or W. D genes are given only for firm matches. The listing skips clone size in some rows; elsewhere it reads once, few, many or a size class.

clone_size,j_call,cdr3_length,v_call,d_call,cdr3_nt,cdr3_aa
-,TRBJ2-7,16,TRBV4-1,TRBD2,TGCGCCAGCAGCCAAGACTGGGGGGGGGTCAATCTCGAGCAGTACTTC,CASSQDWGGVNLEQYF
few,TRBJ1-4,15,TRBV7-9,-,TGTGCCAGCAGCCCCGACCCCGGGTCTGCTGAAAAACTGTTTTTT,CASSPDPGSAEKLFF
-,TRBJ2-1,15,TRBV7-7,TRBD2,TGTGCCAGCAGCTTAGGGACTAGCGGGATCGGTGAGCAGTTCTTC,CASSLGTSGIGEQFF
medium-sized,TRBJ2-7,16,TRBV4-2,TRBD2,TGTGCCAGCAGCCAAGATTCCAGCGGGGGATCCTACGAGCAGTACTTC,CASSQDSSGGSYEQYF
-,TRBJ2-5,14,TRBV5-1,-,TGCGCCAGCAGCGCCAACCCAGGGCTCGAGACCCAGTACTTC,CASSANPGLETQYF
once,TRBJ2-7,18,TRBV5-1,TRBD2,TGCGCCAGCAGCTTGGCCGGACTAGCGGAGTCCTTGGCCTACGAGCAGTACTTC,CASSLAGLAESLAYEQYF
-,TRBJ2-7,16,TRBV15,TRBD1,TGTGCCACCAGCAGAGTAGACCCCTGGACAGGGGACGAGCAGTACTTC,CATSRVDPWTGDEQYF
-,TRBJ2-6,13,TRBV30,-,TGTGCCTGGAGGGTCTCTGGGGCCAACGGCCTGACTTTC,CAWRVSGANGLTF
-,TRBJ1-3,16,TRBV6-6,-,TGTGCCAGCAGTTCGCAGGGACAACAAACGGGAAACACCATATATTTT,CASSSQGQQTGNTIYF
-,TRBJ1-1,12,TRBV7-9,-,TGTGCCAGCACCGGTCTCGGCACTGAAGCTTTCTTT,CASTGLGTEAFF
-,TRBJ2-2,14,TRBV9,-,TGTGCCAGCAGACCAGGGCTCGGCACCGGGGAGCTGTTTTTT,CASRPGLGTGELFF
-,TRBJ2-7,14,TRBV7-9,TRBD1,TGTGCCAGCAGCTTACAAACAGGGGTCGACGAGCAGTACTTC,CASSLQTGVDEQYF
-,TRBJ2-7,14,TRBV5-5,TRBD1,TGTGCCAGCAGCTTGCCAGGGGGTAGCTACGAGCAGTACTTC,CASSLPGGSYEQYF
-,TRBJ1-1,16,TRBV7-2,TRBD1,TGTGCCAGCAGCTTAATGGGGGGACAGAGGAACACTGAAGCTTTCTTT,CASSLMGGQRNTEAFF
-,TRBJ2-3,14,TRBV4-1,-,TGCGCCAGCAGCCCCCCGGGGGATTTAGATACGCAGTATTTT,CASSPPGDLDTQYF
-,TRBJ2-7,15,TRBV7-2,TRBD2,TGTGCCAGCAGCCCATGGACTAGCTACCCCTACGAGCAGTACTTC,CASSPWTSYPYEQYF
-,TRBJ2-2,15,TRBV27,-,TGTGCCAGCAGTTTTGGGTCCCCGCGGCCCGGGGAGCTGTTTTTT,CASSFGSPRPGELFF
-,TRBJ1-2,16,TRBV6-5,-,TGTGCCAGCAGTTACGGCGGGGGGGGGTCTAACTATGGCTACACCTTC,CASSYGGGGSNYGYTF
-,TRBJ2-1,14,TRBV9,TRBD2,TGTGCCAGCAGCGTAATCGGGGGGGACAATGAGCAGTTCTTC,CASSVIGGDNEQFF
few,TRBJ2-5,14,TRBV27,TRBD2,TGTGCCAGCTCCCTGGGAGGGTACACAGAGACCCAGTACTTC,CASSLGGYTETQYF
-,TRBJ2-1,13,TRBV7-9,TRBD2,TGTGCCAGCAGCTGGGGGGGCTACAATGAGCAGTTCTTC,CASSWGGYNEQFF
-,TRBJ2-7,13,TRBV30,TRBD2,TGTGCCTGGAGTGGGACTAGTCAAAACGAGCAGTACTTC,CAWSGTSQNEQYF
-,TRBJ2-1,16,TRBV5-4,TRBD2,TGTGCCTTGCGGGCAGCGGGAGGGTTATTGTACAATGAGCAGTTCTTC,CALRAAGGLLYNEQFF
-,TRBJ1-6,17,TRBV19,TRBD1,TGTGCCAGTAGTACCGGGACAGGGGCGCCCTATAATTCACCCCTCCACTTT,CASSTGTGAPYNSPLHF
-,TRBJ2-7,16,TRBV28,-,TGTGCCAGCAGTTTATGGGGACTGATTAGCTCCTACGAGCAGTACTTC,CASSLWGLISSYEQYF